This T cell receptor beta chain was sequenced in a study of blood T cell repertoires in COVID-19. Per germline, CDR1 MNHNS and CDR2 SASEGT. Trimming removed 1 base at V and 3 bases at J, with 10 bases between. This CDR3 is built from 14 residues. Study processing details: Quantification of nucleated cells was approximated via reference gene primer amplification. TCRdb's copy holds only in-frame clones and misses some; the assay was immunoSEQ multiplex PCR. V and J calls and clone size are given by that table; D and trimming were obtained from the DNA. This table holds 150,000 to 200,000 clones, 84% found once.

The sequencing input was peripheral blood. This chain joins TRBV6-1 and TRBJ2-7, with D possibly matching TRBD1 (6 bases). This sequence originates from a human donor in a cohort sampled during active COVID-19. As DNA, the CDR3 is TGTGCCAGCAGTGAAGGGCAGGGGATCTACGAGCAGTACTTC. Translating gives CASSEGQGIYEQYF.